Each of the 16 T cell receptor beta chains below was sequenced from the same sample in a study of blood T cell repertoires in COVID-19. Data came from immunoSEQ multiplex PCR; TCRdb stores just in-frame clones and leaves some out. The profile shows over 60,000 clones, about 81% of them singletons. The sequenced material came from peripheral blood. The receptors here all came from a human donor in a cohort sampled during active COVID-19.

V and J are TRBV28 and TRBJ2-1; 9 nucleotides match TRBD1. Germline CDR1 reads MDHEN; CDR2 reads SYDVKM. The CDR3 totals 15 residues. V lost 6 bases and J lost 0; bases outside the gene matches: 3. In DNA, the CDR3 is TGTGCCAGCAGCTGGGACAGGGCCTCCTACAATGAGCAGTTCTTC. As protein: CASSWDRASYNEQFF.

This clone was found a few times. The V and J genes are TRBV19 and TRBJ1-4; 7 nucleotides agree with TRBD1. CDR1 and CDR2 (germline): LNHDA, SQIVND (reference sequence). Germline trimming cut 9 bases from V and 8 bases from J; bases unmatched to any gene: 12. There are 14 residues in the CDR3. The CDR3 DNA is TGTGCCAGCGCACCGACAGGGCCAAAGGAAAAACTGTTTTTT. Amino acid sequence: CASAPTGPKEKLFF.

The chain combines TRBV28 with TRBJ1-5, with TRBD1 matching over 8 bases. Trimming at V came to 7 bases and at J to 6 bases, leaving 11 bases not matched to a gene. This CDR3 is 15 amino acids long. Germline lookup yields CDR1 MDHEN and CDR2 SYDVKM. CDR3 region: CASIWGTGASQPQHF. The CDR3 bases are TGTGCCAGCATTTGGGGGACAGGTGCTTCTCAGCCCCAGCATTTT.

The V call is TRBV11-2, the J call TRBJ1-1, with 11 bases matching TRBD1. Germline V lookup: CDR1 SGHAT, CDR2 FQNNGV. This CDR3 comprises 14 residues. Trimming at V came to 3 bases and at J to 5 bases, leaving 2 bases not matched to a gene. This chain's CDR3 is CASSFGQGATEAFF. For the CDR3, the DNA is TGTGCCAGCAGCTTTGGACAGGGGGCGACTGAAGCTTTCTTT.

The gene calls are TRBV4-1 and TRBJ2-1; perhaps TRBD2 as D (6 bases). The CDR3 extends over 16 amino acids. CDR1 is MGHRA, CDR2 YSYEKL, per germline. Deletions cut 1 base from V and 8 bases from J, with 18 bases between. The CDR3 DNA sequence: TGCGCCAGCAGCCAAGTGGGGGAGGTCAGCACATATGAGCAGTTCTTC. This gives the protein CASSQVGEVSTYEQFF.

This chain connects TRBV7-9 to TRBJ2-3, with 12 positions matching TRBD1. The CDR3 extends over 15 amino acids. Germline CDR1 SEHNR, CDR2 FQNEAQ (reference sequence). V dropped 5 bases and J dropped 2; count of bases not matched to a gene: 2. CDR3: CASSTGQGATDTQYF. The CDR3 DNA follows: TGTGCCAGCAGCACGGGACAGGGGGCCACAGATACGCAGTATTTT.

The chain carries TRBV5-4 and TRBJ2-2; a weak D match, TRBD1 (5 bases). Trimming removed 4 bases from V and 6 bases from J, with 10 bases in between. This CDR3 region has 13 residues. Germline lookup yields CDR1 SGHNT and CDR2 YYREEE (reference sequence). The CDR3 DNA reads TGTGCCAGCAGCCCTGGGGCGGCCGGGGAGCTGTTTTTT. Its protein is CASSPGAAGELFF.

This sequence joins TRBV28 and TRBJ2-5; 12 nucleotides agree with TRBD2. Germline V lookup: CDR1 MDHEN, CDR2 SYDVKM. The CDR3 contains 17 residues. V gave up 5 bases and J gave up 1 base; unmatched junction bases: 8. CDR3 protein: CASSRLAGVEGQETQYF. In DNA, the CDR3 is TGTGCCAGCAGTCGACTAGCGGGAGTGGAGGGCCAAGAGACCCAGTACTTC.

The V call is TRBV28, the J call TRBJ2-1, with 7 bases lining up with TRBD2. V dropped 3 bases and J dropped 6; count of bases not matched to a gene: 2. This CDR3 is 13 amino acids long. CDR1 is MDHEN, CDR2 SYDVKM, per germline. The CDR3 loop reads CASSFPGGNEQFF. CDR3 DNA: TGTGCCAGCAGTTTTCCGGGGGGCAATGAGCAGTTCTTC. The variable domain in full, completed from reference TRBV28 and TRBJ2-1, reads DVKVTQSSRYLVKRTGEKVFLECVQDMDHENMFWYRQDPGLGLRLIYFSYDVKMKEKGDIPEGYSVSREKKERFSLILESASTNQTSMYLCASSFPGGNEQFFGPGTRLTVL.

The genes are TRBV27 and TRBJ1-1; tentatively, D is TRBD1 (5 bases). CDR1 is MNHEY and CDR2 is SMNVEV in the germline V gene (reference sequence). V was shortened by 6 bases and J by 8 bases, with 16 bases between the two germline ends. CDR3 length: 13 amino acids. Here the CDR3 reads CASSGGGFSEAFF. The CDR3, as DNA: TGTGCCAGCAGCGGGGGGGGATTTTCCGAAGCTTTCTTT.

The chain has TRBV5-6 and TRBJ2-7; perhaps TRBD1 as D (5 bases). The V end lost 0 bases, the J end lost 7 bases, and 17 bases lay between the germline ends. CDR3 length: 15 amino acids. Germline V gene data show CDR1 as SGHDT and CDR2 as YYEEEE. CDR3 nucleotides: TGTGCCAGCAGCTTGGGCACAGGAGCCCTTGGGGAGCAGTACTTC. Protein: CASSLGTGALGEQYF.

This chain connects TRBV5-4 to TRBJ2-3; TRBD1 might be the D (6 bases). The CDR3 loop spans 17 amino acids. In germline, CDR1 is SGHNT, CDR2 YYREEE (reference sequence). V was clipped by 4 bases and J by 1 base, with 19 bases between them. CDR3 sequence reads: CASSPDRSVGRTDTQYF. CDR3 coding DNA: TGTGCCAGCAGCCCTGACAGGTCGGTTGGACGCACAGATACGCAGTATTTT.

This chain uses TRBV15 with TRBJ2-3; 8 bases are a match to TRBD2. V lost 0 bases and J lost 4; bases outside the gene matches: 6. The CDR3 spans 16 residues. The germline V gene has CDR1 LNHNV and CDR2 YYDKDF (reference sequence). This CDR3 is CATSRERGRTADTQYF. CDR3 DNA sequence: TGTGCCACCAGCAGAGAACGCGGGAGGACGGCAGATACGCAGTATTTT.

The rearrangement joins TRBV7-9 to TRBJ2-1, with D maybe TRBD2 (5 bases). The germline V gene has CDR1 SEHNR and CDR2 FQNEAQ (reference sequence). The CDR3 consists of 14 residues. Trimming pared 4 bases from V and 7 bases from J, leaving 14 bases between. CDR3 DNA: TGTGCCAGCAGCTCGAGGGCGGGCCGAAATGAGCAGTTCTTC. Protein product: CASSSRAGRNEQFF.

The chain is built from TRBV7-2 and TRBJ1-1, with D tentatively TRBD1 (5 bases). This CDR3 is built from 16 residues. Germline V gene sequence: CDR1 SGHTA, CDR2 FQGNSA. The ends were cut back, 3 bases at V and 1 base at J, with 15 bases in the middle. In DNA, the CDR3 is TGTGCCAGCAGCTTTGACAGAATCGTCCCGAACACTGAAGCTTTCTTT. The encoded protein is CASSFDRIVPNTEAFF. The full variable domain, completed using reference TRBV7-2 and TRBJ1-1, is GAGVSQSPSNKVTEKGKDVELRCDPISGHTALYWYRQSLGQGLEFLIYFQGNSAPDKSGLPSDRFSAERTGGSVSTLTIQRTQQEDSAVYLCASSFDRIVPNTEAFFGQGTRLTVV.

CDR3: CASSFAASETQYF. The CDR3 DNA follows: TGTGCCAGCAGTTTTGCGGCGTCGGAGACCCAGTACTTC. The chain uses TRBV28 and TRBJ2-5; D remains ambiguous. From germline, CDR1 is MDHEN and CDR2 SYDVKM. This CDR3 has 13 residues. V lost 3 bases and J lost 5, with 10 bases in between. Looking up the rest from reference TRBV28 and TRBJ2-5 gives the full variable domain: DVKVTQSSRYLVKRTGEKVFLECVQDMDHENMFWYRQDPGLGLRLIYFSYDVKMKEKGDIPEGYSVSREKKERFSLILESASTNQTSMYLCASSFAASETQYFGPGTRLLVL.